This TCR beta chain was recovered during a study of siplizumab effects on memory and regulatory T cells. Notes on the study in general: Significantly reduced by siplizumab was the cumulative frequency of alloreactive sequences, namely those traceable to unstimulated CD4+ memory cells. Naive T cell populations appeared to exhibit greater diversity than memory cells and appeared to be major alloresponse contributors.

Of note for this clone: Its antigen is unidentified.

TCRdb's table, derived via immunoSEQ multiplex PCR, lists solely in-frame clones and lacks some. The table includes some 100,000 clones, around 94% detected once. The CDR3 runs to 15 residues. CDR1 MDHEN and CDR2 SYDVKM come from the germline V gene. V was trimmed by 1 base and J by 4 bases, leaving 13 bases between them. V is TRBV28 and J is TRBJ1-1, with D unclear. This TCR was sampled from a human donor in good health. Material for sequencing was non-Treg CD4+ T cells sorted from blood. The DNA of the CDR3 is TGTGCCAGCAGTTTATCTCCCCAGGTGGGCACTGAAGCTTTCTTT. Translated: CASSLSPQVGTEAFF.